This T cell receptor beta chain is drawn from a study of blood T cell repertoires in COVID-19. For the study at large: There were acute and convalescent COVID-19 samples, and they came from the United States, Italy and Spain. Sample material is recorded as cDNA or gDNA derived from T cells, B-cell-depleted T cells, or PBMCs.

Authors' data handling: By means of reference gene primer amplification, nucleated cell counts were estimated. The repertoire was sequenced with immunoSEQ multiplex PCR; TCRdb's copy has only in-frame clones and lacks some. D and trimming were read from the DNA, whereas the V and J calls and clone size are those reported in that table. Here the sample spans 300,000 to 400,000 clones, more than 75% being singletons. In assigning cohorts, the study relied on participant-reported clinical history. V gave up 10 bases and J gave up 4 bases, with 19 bases separating them. CDR3 size: 14 residues. Germline CDR1 is MNHGY and CDR2 is SAAAGT. The table lists this clone with a count of one.

The sequence came from a man in his 60s who had recovered from COVID-19. The chain links TRBV6-8 to TRBJ1-1; D is ambiguous. Sequenced material: PBMCs or T cells enriched from blood (not recorded which). CDR3 nucleotide sequence: TGTGCCATCCCACGCCGGCCCTCGGGCACTGAAGCTTTCTTT. It translates to CAIPRRPSGTEAFF.